One sample yielded the 24 T cell receptor beta chains listed below, sequenced in a study of blood T cells in healthy people across ages. Next came a second PCR, run for roughly 7 to 12 cycles, which used a sample-barcoded 5' primer along with a J-beta primer mix. TCRdb called the 5' RACE reads again in MiXCR, with one record for every CDR3 protein. The profile covers some 1.8 million distinct CDR3 sequences, with about two fifths appearing a single time and roughly 23% taken by the ten largest. The sequenced sample was blood. The source of these receptors is a human donor in good health.

CDR3 sequence: CASSYFRLRGENQPQHF. The CDR3 coding sequence is TGTGCCAGCAGTTACTTCCGGTTGAGAGGGGAGAATCAGCCCCAGCATTTT. The chain couples TRBV6-2 or TRBV6-3 to TRBJ1-5; the D gene is possibly TRBD1 (5 bases). CDR3 length: 17 residues. The V and J ends lost 1 base and 4 bases respectively, with 17 bases between them. CDR1 is MNHEY and CDR2 is SVGEGT in the germline V gene.

This clonotype was seen at least ten times. The rearrangement links TRBV15 to TRBJ2-7; either TRBD1 or TRBD2 may fit D (6 bases each). The CDR3 has 16 residues. Germline assignment: CDR1 LNHNV and CDR2 YYDKDF (reference sequence). V was pared by 3 bases and J by 3 bases, with 18 bases between. The CDR3 nucleotides read TGTGCCACCAGCAGCCGAGTCAGGGGAGGACTCTACGAGCAGTACTTC. Translated, it gives CATSSRVRGGLYEQYF.

This clonotype showed up just a few times. A read error may produce the germline difference seen at one junction end. The CDR3 sequence: CASSSGRPPDKSPLHF. CDR3 sequence (DNA): TGTGCCAGCAGTTCTGGGAGACCGCCTGATAAATCACCCCTCCACTTT. The rearrangement links TRBV12-3 or TRBV12-4 to TRBJ1-6; D is unclear. The CDR3 length is 16 residues.

The genes are TRBV28 and TRBJ2-7; D gene uncertain. Trimming took off 3 bases at V and 2 bases at J, with 11 bases between the two ends. Germline CDR1 is MDHEN and CDR2 is SYDVKM. The CDR3 totals 14 residues. The CDR3 protein is CASSFMTSPYEQYF. CDR3 nucleotides: TGTGCCAGCAGTTTTATGACAAGTCCCTACGAGCAGTACTTC. The whole variable domain, remainder taken from reference TRBV28 and TRBJ2-7, is DVKVTQSSRYLVKRTGEKVFLECVQDMDHENMFWYRQDPGLGLRLIYFSYDVKMKEKGDIPEGYSVSREKKERFSLILESASTNQTSMYLCASSFMTSPYEQYFGPGTRLTVT.

The CDR3 sequence is CASSYRRQGPETQYF. Here the CDR3 DNA reads TGTGCCAGCAGTTATCGGCGGCAGGGACCCGAGACCCAGTACTTC. The chain has TRBV6-5 and TRBJ2-5; either TRBD1 or TRBD2 may fit D (5 bases each). The CDR3 sequence is 15 residues long. The germline V gene has CDR1 MNHEY and CDR2 SVGAGI. Trimming pared 3 bases from V and 5 bases from J, leaving 16 bases between.

The genes are TRBV27 and TRBJ1-5; 7 bases match TRBD1. There are 15 residues in the CDR3. Germline-derived CDR1 and CDR2 are MNHEY and SMNVEV (reference sequence). V shed 5 bases, J shed 2 bases, and the junction held 6 bases outside the gene matches. CDR3 sequence reads: CASSKQGYGNQPQHF. As DNA, the CDR3 is TGTGCCAGCAGTAAACAGGGGTATGGCAATCAGCCCCAGCATTTT.

This chain links TRBV7-8 with TRBJ1-2; tentatively, D is TRBD1 (5 bases). Germline loops: CDR1 SGHVS, CDR2 FQNEAQ. V lost 5 bases and J 4 bases, leaving 17 bases between the germline ends. The CDR3 contains 15 residues. DNA of the CDR3: TGTGCCAGCAGCCCACGGAGGGGTGTCGGCTATGGCTACACCTTC. Amino acids: CASSPRRGVGYGYTF.

The V call is TRBV28, the J call TRBJ1-2; D perhaps matches TRBD1 (5 bases). V was shortened by 6 bases and J by 4 bases, with 18 bases between the two germline ends. The CDR3 runs 15 residues. The germline V gene has CDR1 MDHEN and CDR2 SYDVKM. The CDR3 loop reads CASRSRDDYFYGYTF. The CDR3 coding sequence is TGTGCCAGCAGGTCCCGGGACGATTATTTCTATGGCTACACCTTC.

Remarks on this clonotype: The junction departs from the called germline gene at one end, perhaps through a read error. V gene TRBV7-3 combines with J gene TRBJ2-7; TRBD1 is a possible D gene (5 bases). The CDR3 extends over 14 amino acids. CDR1 and CDR2 (germline): SGHTA, FQGTGA. The CDR3 bases are TGTGCCAACAGCTTCGGACACGGATCCTACGAGCAGTACTTC. Amino acid sequence: CANSFGHGSYEQYF.

The V call is TRBV15, the J call TRBJ2-1, with D tentatively TRBD2 (6 bases). The ends were cut back, 7 bases at V and 4 bases at J, with 14 bases in the middle. CDR1 and CDR2 (germline): LNHNV, YYDKDF (reference sequence). The CDR3 is 14 amino acids. CDR3 nucleotide sequence: TGTGCCACCAACCCTGGGACTGATTACAATGAGCAGTTCTTC. It encodes CATNPGTDYNEQFF.

J is TRBJ1-2 and V is TRBV4-3; 7 bases map to TRBD1. CDR3 length: 14 residues. Germline trimming cut 2 bases from V and 6 bases from J; bases unmatched to any gene: 6. Germline CDR1 and CDR2: LGHNA and YSLEER. The CDR3 region is CASSQNQGEDGYTF. In nucleotides, the CDR3 is TGCGCCAGCAGCCAAAATCAGGGGGAGGATGGCTACACCTTC.

The chain recombines TRBV5-5 with TRBJ2-7; D is possibly TRBD1 (5 bases). Germline values: CDR1 SGHKS, CDR2 YYEKEE (reference sequence). The CDR3 spans 15 residues. Trimming shortened V by 2 bases and J by 3 bases, and 15 bases separated the two germline ends. CDR3 bases: TGTGCCAGCAGCTTAAAAGGGGATGGAGACTACGAGCAGTACTTC. This gives the protein CASSLKGDGDYEQYF.

This clonotype was counted between two and nine times. V usage is TRBV2 and J usage is TRBJ1-2; unclear D gene. V was trimmed by 6 bases and J by 5 bases, leaving 16 bases between them. CDR1 is SNHLY and CDR2 is FYNNEI in the germline V gene. The CDR3 loop spans 14 amino acids. CDR3 DNA sequence: TGTGCCAGCAGGCGGGCCCGTGGCCCGTATGGCTACACCTTC. Protein product: CASRRARGPYGYTF.

The genes are TRBV27 and TRBJ2-1; D possibly uses TRBD1 or TRBD2 (5 bases each). Trimming removed 0 bases at V and 7 bases at J, with 7 bases between. This CDR3 is 13 amino acids long. Germline V CDR1 and CDR2: MNHEY, SMNVEV (reference sequence). CDR3 sequence: CASSLSRENEQFF. In DNA form, the CDR3 reads TGTGCCAGCAGTTTATCCAGGGAGAATGAGCAGTTCTTC.

The gene calls are TRBV27 and TRBJ2-7, with a possible D match to TRBD2 (6 bases). The germline gives CDR1 MNHEY, CDR2 SMNVEV (reference sequence). This CDR3 has 13 amino acids. The germline V and J ends were trimmed by 7 bases and 2 bases, with 12 bases remaining between them. The CDR3 sequence is CASMGGSTYEQYF. CDR3 nucleotide sequence: TGTGCCAGCATGGGGGGTTCGACCTACGAGCAGTACTTC.

The chain uses TRBV6-1 and TRBJ1-5, with D uncertain. Germline values: CDR1 MNHNS, CDR2 SASEGT. There are 14 residues in the CDR3. V was pared by 4 bases and J by 4 bases, with 11 bases between. CDR3 nucleotide sequence: TGTGCCAGCAGTGGAGCAGGAGGGAATCAGCCCCAGCATTTT. It is translated as CASSGAGGNQPQHF.

This chain links TRBV7-6 with TRBJ1-5; D is perhaps TRBD1 (5 bases). V lost 5 bases and J lost 5, with 13 bases in between. The germline V gene encodes CDR1 SGHVS and CDR2 FNYEAQ. This CDR3 is built from 14 residues. CDR3 DNA sequence: TGTGCCAGCAGCCCCGACAGTAATTATCAGCCCCAGCATTTT. Protein: CASSPDSNYQPQHF. Complete variable domain (other parts from reference TRBV7-6 and TRBJ1-5): GAGVSQSPRYKVTKRGQDVALRCDPISGHVSLYWYRQALGQGPEFLTYFNYEAQQDKSGLPNDRFSAERPEGSISTLTIQRTEQRDSAMYRCASSPDSNYQPQHFGDGTRLSIL.

This clonotype was counted between two and nine times. The rearrangement joins TRBV15 to TRBJ2-3; D may be TRBD2 (6 bases). Germline V gene lookup returns CDR1 LNHNV and CDR2 YYDKDF (reference sequence). The CDR3 length is 15 residues. V dropped 3 bases and J dropped 8 bases, with 18 bases sitting between them. CDR3 bases: TGTGCCACCAGCAGGGATCCCCGTGGGAGGTCTACGCAGTATTTT. Translation: CATSRDPRGRSTQYF. The whole variable domain, remainder taken from reference TRBV15 and TRBJ2-3, is DAMVIQNPRYQVTQFGKPVTLSCSQTLNHNVMYWYQQKSSQAPKLLFHYYDKDFNNEADTPDNFQSRRPNTSFCFLDIRSPGLGDTAMYLCATSRDPRGRSTQYFGPGTRLTVL.

This sequence joins TRBV6-6 and TRBJ1-1; D might be TRBD1 (6 bases). V was pared by 1 base and J by 1 base, with 16 bases between. CDR3 size: 17 residues. Germline values: CDR1 MNHNY, CDR2 SVGAGI (reference sequence). The CDR3 DNA reads as TGTGCCAGCAGTTACTGGGCCCCGGGGGCGGGGAACACTGAAGCTTTCTTT. Its protein is CASSYWAPGAGNTEAFF.

This clonotype was picked up a small number of times. V is TRBV6-5 and J is TRBJ2-1, with 9 bases aligning to TRBD1. Germline V gives CDR1 MNHEY, CDR2 SVGAGI. This CDR3 comprises 15 residues. V trimming: 4 bases; J trimming: 10 bases; junction bases outside the gene matches: 11. CDR3 DNA: TGTGCCAGCAGTTCTGGGGACAGGGTATATGACGAGCAGTTCTTC. This gives the protein CASSSGDRVYDEQFF.

V usage is TRBV3-1 and J usage is TRBJ2-5; tentative D call: TRBD2 (6 bases). Trimming took 3 bases from V and 3 from J, leaving 11 bases between them. Germline V gene sequence: CDR1 LGHDT, CDR2 YNNKEL (reference sequence). The CDR3 sequence is 14 residues long. CDR3 nucleotides: TGTGCCAGCAGCCATCTTTGGGGGGAAGAGACCCAGTACTTC. This encodes CASSHLWGEETQYF.

Only a few counts were recorded for this clonotype. This sequence joins TRBV29-1 and TRBJ1-1; unclear D gene. This CDR3 has 14 amino acids. V was shortened by 1 base and J by 3 bases, with 12 bases between the two germline ends. CDR1 and CDR2 from the germline V gene are SQVTM and ANQGSEA. The CDR3 loop is CSVEGLADYTEAFF. Written as DNA, the CDR3 is TGCAGCGTTGAAGGCCTGGCAGATTACACTGAAGCTTTCTTT.

This clonotype was counted between two and nine times. The genes are TRBV2 and TRBJ2-3, with 13 bases matching TRBD2. Germline CDR1 and CDR2: SNHLY and FYNNEI. The CDR3 covers 14 residues. V lost 11 bases and J lost 3; bases outside the gene matches: 5. The DNA of the CDR3 is TGTGCCTGTCGACTAGCGGGGGGAACAGATACGCAGTATTTT. Encoded protein: CACRLAGGTDTQYF.

This clonotype turned up a few times. V and J are TRBV11-2 and TRBJ2-4, with 11 positions matching TRBD2. CDR3 size: 17 residues. Per the germline V gene, CDR1 is SGHAT and CDR2 is FQNNGV. V lost 3 bases to trimming and J lost 0 bases; unmatched junction nucleotides: 4. CDR3 loop: CASSFASGGLAKNIQYF. CDR3 in DNA: TGTGCCAGCAGCTTCGCTAGCGGGGGGTTAGCCAAAAACATTCAGTACTTC.